Shown below are 24 T cell receptor beta chains from a single sample sequenced in a study of blood T cell repertoires in COVID-19. TCRdb's table, derived via immunoSEQ multiplex PCR, lists solely in-frame clones and lacks some. The sample has just under 150,000 clones; just under 90% are singletons. Sequences were obtained from peripheral blood. The receptors were sampled from a woman aged 50 to 60 with active or convalescent COVID-19.

The rearrangement links TRBV9 to TRBJ2-2, with 9 bases that match TRBD2. Unmatched junction bases numbered 12, after V lost 4 bases and J lost 5 bases. Looked up from germline, CDR1 is SGDLS and CDR2 is YYNGEE. This CDR3 is built from 17 residues. CDR3 sequence: CASSPRGSGSNTGELFF. The CDR3 DNA reads TGTGCCAGCAGCCCCCGAGGTAGCGGGAGCAATACCGGGGAGCTGTTTTTT.

This clone was recorded a few times. V usage is TRBV7-9 and J usage is TRBJ1-4; TRBD1 matches 7 bases. Looked up from germline, CDR1 is SEHNR and CDR2 is FQNEAQ (reference sequence). The ends lost 6 bases at V and 13 bases at J; junction bases unmatched: 8. This CDR3 comprises 12 residues. The CDR3 here is CASSLQGRTLFF. CDR3 coding DNA: TGTGCCAGCAGTTTACAGGGGAGAACACTGTTTTTT.

This chain uses TRBV18 with TRBJ2-3; TRBD2 matches 14 bases. This CDR3 is 14 amino acids long. Germline trimming cut 6 bases from V and 5 bases from J; bases unmatched to any gene: 1. Germline V lookup: CDR1 KGHSH, CDR2 LQKENI. This CDR3 is CASSGTSGRDTQYF. CDR3 DNA sequence: TGTGCCAGCTCCGGGACTAGCGGGAGAGATACGCAGTATTTT.

The chain links TRBV18 to TRBJ1-2; tentative D call: TRBD1 (5 bases). V lost 6 bases, J lost 6 bases, and 14 bases lay in between. CDR1 is KGHSH and CDR2 is LQKENI in the germline V gene. This CDR3 has 13 residues. The CDR3 DNA reads TGTGCCAGCTCTCTCGGGGGGATGGATGGCTACACCTTC. Residues: CASSLGGMDGYTF.

The chain carries TRBV29-1 and TRBJ1-2, with D possibly TRBD1 on 5 matching bases. Trimming removed 3 bases from V and 7 bases from J, with 12 bases in between. The germline CDR1 and CDR2 sequences are SQVTM and ANQGSEA. The CDR3 has 12 amino acids. The DNA for the CDR3 is TGCAGCGTTGAGGTTGGGGGAGGTGGCTACACCTTC. This encodes CSVEVGGGGYTF.

The chain links TRBV12-3 or TRBV12-4 to TRBJ2-3; D ambiguous. This CDR3 is built from 12 residues. V was cut by 3 bases and J by 5 bases, with 6 bases left in between. The CDR3 is CASSFRGDTQYF. CDR3 in DNA: TGTGCCAGCAGTTTCAGAGGAGATACGCAGTATTTT.

V and J are TRBV3-1 (or the pseudogene TRBV3-2) and TRBJ1-5; no definite D call. Trimming shortened V by 4 bases and J by 11 bases, and 15 bases separated the two germline ends. Germline V gene sequence: CDR1 LGHDT, CDR2 YNNKEL (reference sequence). There are 13 residues in the CDR3. The CDR3 region is CASSLLGGRAQHF. CDR3 DNA sequence: TGTGCCAGCAGCCTACTAGGAGGAAGGGCCCAGCATTTT.

The V gene is TRBV4-3, the J gene TRBJ1-1, with D perhaps TRBD1 (6 bases). Germline V gene data show CDR1 as LGHNA and CDR2 as YSLEER. The CDR3 contains 14 residues. Trimming stripped 0 bases from V and 8 bases from J, with 13 bases between. CDR3 DNA sequence: TGCGCCAGCAGCCAAGATGGGGGCGGGTCCGAAGCTTTCTTT. Its protein product is CASSQDGGGSEAFF.

V gene TRBV10-3 combines with J gene TRBJ2-6; D ambiguous. The length of the CDR3 is 16 residues. Germline CDR1 and CDR2: ENHRY and SYGVKD. Trimming took 8 bases from V and 0 from J, leaving 14 bases between them. CDR3 DNA: TGTGCCATCGCGAGCCCACAGAGCTCTGGGGCCAACGTCCTGACTTTC. It is translated as CAIASPQSSGANVLTF.

This clone occurred once. The genes are TRBV7-2 and TRBJ1-5, with D unclear. The germline gives CDR1 SGHTA, CDR2 FQGNSA. Deletions cut 5 bases from V and 4 bases from J, with 6 bases between. CDR3 size: 12 residues. CDR3 in DNA: TGTGCCAGCAGCCTTAGTAATCAGCCCCAGCATTTT. It translates to CASSLSNQPQHF.

V usage is TRBV28 and J usage is TRBJ2-7; TRBD1 aligns across 8 bases. The ends lost 3 bases at V and 6 bases at J; junction bases unmatched: 4. The CDR3 is 13 residues long. Germline CDR1 is MDHEN and CDR2 is SYDVKM. The CDR3 sequence is CASSFTGTGEQYF. CDR3 sequence (DNA): TGTGCCAGCAGTTTCACCGGGACAGGCGAGCAGTACTTC.

This sequence joins TRBV5-1 and TRBJ2-2; TRBD2 aligns across 7 bases. CDR1 and CDR2 (germline): SGHRS, YFSETQ. The CDR3 length is 15 residues. J gave up 3 bases and V 0 bases, and 2 bases lay outside the gene matches. The CDR3 nucleotides read TGCGCCAGCAGCTTGGGCGGGAGTGACACCGGGGAGCTGTTTTTT. Translated, it gives CASSLGGSDTGELFF.

V and J are TRBV7-2 and TRBJ2-3; perhaps TRBD1 as D (6 bases). Germline-derived CDR1 and CDR2 are SGHTA and FQGNSA. Trimming cost V 5 bases and J 3 bases, with 12 bases left between them. This CDR3 contains 14 residues. CDR3 in DNA: TGTGCCAGCAGCGAACAGGGTAGGACAGATACGCAGTATTTT. Encoded protein: CASSEQGRTDTQYF.

The V and J genes are TRBV19 and TRBJ1-2, with TRBD1 identical over 7 bases. Trimming took 5 bases from V and 0 from J; bases not matched to a gene: 9. Germline V gene data show CDR1 as LNHDA and CDR2 as SQIVND (reference sequence). CDR3 length equals 16 residues. The chain's CDR3 is CASSYQGEESNYGYTF. The CDR3 DNA follows: TGTGCCAGTAGTTACCAGGGGGAGGAATCTAACTATGGCTACACCTTC.

This chain links TRBV18 with TRBJ2-2; D call uncertain. V was shortened by 0 bases and J by 0 bases, with 2 bases between the two germline ends. Germline V gene sequence: CDR1 KGHSH, CDR2 LQKENI. CDR3 length: 14 residues. CDR3 nucleotide sequence: TGTGCCAGCTCACCACCCTCGAACACCGGGGAGCTGTTTTTT. Encoded protein: CASSPPSNTGELFF.

The CDR3 sequence: CASSTGVGGPFNEQFF. As DNA, the CDR3 is TGTGCCAGTAGTACGGGCGTGGGAGGGCCTTTCAATGAGCAGTTCTTC. This chain joins TRBV19 and TRBJ2-1; 7 bases fit TRBD2. Germline CDR1 LNHDA, CDR2 SQIVND (reference sequence). The CDR3 loop spans 16 amino acids. V was clipped by 4 bases and J by 6 bases; unmatched bases: 12.

V and J are TRBV7-2 and TRBJ2-7; 8 bases fit TRBD2. The germline CDR1 and CDR2 sequences are SGHTA and FQGNSA. The CDR3 loop spans 16 amino acids. V gave up 6 bases and J gave up 1 base; unmatched junction bases: 11. The CDR3 here is CASRSGLGTRSYEQYF. As DNA, the CDR3 is TGTGCCAGCAGGTCCGGCCTCGGGACTAGATCCTACGAGCAGTACTTC.

The chain links TRBV11-1 to TRBJ2-7; 7 bases agree with TRBD1. The trim removed 5 bases at V and 6 bases at J, leaving 16 bases unmatched. Germline CDR1 is SGHAT and CDR2 is FQDESV (reference sequence). The CDR3 has 16 amino acids. CDR3 residues: CASSPYVGGVPGEQYF. Written as DNA, the CDR3 is TGTGCCAGCAGCCCCTACGTAGGGGGCGTCCCTGGCGAGCAGTACTTC.

The chain is built from TRBV4-2 and TRBJ1-1; the D gene is possibly TRBD1 (5 bases). CDR1 and CDR2 from the germline V gene are LGHNA and YNFKEQ. Trimming pared 0 bases from V and 3 bases from J, leaving 23 bases between. The CDR3 runs to 19 residues. The CDR3 DNA reads TGTGCCAGCAGCCAAGATGACGGAGGGGTCTGGAGGTCTGACACTGAAGCTTTCTTT. Protein: CASSQDDGGVWRSDTEAFF.

The rearrangement links TRBV15 to TRBJ2-7; 7 nucleotides agree with TRBD2. The CDR3 spans 14 residues. V was clipped by 5 bases and J by 3 bases; unmatched bases: 7. Germline CDR1 reads LNHNV; CDR2 reads YYDKDF (reference sequence). The CDR3 DNA sequence: TGTGCCACCAGCGGGCGGGGGAGTAGCTACGAGCAGTACTTC. Amino acid sequence: CATSGRGSSYEQYF.

The J gene is TRBJ1-1, the V gene TRBV28; possibly TRBD1 for D (6 bases). Germline lookup yields CDR1 MDHEN and CDR2 SYDVKM. The CDR3 extends over 14 amino acids. The V end was cut by 3 bases, the J end by 8 bases, with 16 bases between. The DNA of the CDR3 is TGTGCCAGCAGTTTGGTTGGAGGACAGCTCGAAGCTTTCTTT. Translating it yields CASSLVGGQLEAFF.

The rearrangement links TRBV4-3 to TRBJ2-7, with D possibly TRBD2 on 5 matching bases. This CDR3 is built from 14 residues. In germline, CDR1 is LGHNA, CDR2 YSLEER. The germline V and J ends were trimmed by 1 base and 6 bases, with 13 bases remaining between them. The CDR3 nucleotides are TGCGCCAGCAGCCAAGCGAGGGATGTAGGCGAGCAGTACTTC. Translation gives CASSQARDVGEQYF.

The V call is TRBV27, the J call TRBJ1-1; tentative D call: TRBD1 (5 bases). Trimming stripped 3 bases from V and 5 bases from J, with 10 bases between. CDR1 and CDR2 (germline): MNHEY, SMNVEV (reference sequence). The CDR3 loop spans 13 amino acids. For the CDR3, the DNA is TGTGCCAGCAGTTTTAGGGGTTATACTGAAGCTTTCTTT. Protein sequence: CASSFRGYTEAFF.

The chain couples TRBV9 to TRBJ2-1; 12 positions match TRBD1. CDR1 SGDLS and CDR2 YYNGEE come from the germline V gene. This CDR3 is built from 16 residues. With V trimmed by 0 bases and J by 7 bases, 5 bases remained unmatched. Here the CDR3 reads CASSVGPGQGANEQFF. In DNA, the CDR3 is TGTGCCAGCAGCGTAGGACCGGGACAGGGGGCTAATGAGCAGTTCTTC.